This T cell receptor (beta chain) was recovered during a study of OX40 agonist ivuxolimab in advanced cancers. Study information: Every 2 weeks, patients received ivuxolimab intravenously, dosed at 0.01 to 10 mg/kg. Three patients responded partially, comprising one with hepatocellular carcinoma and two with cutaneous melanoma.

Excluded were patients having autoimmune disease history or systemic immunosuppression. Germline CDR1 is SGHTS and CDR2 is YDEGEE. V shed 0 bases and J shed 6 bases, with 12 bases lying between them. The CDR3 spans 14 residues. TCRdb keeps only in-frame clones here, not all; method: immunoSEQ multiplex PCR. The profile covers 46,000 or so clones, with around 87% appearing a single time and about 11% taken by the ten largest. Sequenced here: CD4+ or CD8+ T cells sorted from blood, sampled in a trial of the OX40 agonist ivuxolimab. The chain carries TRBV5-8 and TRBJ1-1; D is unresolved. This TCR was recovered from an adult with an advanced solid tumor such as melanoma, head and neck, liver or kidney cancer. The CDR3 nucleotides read TGTGCCAGCAGCTTGGCCGGACCCAACGCTGAAGCTTTCTTT. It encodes CASSLAGPNAEAFF.